This T cell receptor beta chain appears in the sequencing data of a study of blood T cell repertoires in COVID-19. In the study overall: T cells, B-cell-depleted T cells, or PBMCs supplied cDNA or gDNA.

Sequencing was performed with immunoSEQ multiplex PCR; in TCRdb, only in-frame clones are kept and a portion is missing. The table has over 60,000 clones, 89% seen once; the top ten hold roughly 9.6%. This clone was seen only a few times. The TCR sequence derives from an elderly man with acute or convalescent COVID-19. The sample taken for sequencing was peripheral blood.

The CDR3 sequence is CASTDGLTEAFF. The CDR3 coding sequence is TGTGCCAGCACCGATGGACTGACTGAAGCTTTCTTT. The chain has TRBV6-5 and TRBJ1-1; no reliable D call. CDR3 length: 12 amino acids. Between the trimmed V and J ends, which lost 7 bases and 5 bases, there was a span of 11 bases. Germline V gives CDR1 MNHEY, CDR2 SVGAGI.